This TCR beta chain was sequenced for a study of blood T cells in healthy people across ages. Germline CDR1 reads LGHDT; CDR2 reads YNNKEL (reference sequence). The germline V and J ends were trimmed by 8 bases and 0 bases, with 5 bases remaining between them. The CDR3 length is 12 residues. The authors ran a second PCR of about 6 to 11 cycles using a sample-barcoded 5' primer and a J-beta primer mix. TCRdb re-derived calls from the 5' RACE reads in MiXCR, one entry per CDR3 protein. The sample lists fewer than 1,200,000 distinct CDR3 sequences; 20% to 25% were seen once. This sample was shared with a second study, whose subject was T cells of mothers and their children. That publication notes: Overlap ran slightly, non-significantly higher for related than unrelated mother-child pairs.

The sequenced material came from blood. This receptor was obtained from a girl aged 2-15 years in good health. The chain links TRBV3-1 to TRBJ1-5; D is unclear. The CDR3 DNA is TGTGCCAGCGGTAATAGCAATCAGCCCCAGCATTTT. Translated, it gives CASGNSNQPQHF.